This T cell receptor (beta chain) was captured by sequencing in a study of CD8 T cells in Susac syndrome. Negative isolation was used for CD8+ and CD4+ T cells and FACS enrichment for TEMRA cells. Random hexamers were used to reverse transcribe an amount of about 0.45 to 1 ug RNA. TCR beta CDR3 was amplified by immunoSEQ multiplex PCR. This amplification extended across 54 Vbeta and 13 Jbeta segments. In TCRdb, the immunoSEQ multiplex PCR reads were re-called with MiXCR into one record per CDR3 protein. The table has some 260,000 distinct CDR3 sequences, 70% to 90% seen once; the top ten hold 0.11%. The CDR3 is 12 residues long. Trimming removed 8 bases from V and 6 bases from J, with 11 bases in between. CDR1 is LNHDA, CDR2 SQIVND, per germline (reference sequence).

The sample consisted of CD8+ T cells from PBMCs. The V call is TRBV19, the J call TRBJ2-1; tentatively, D is TRBD1 (6 bases). The sequence came from a human donor with multiple sclerosis. CDR3 bases: TGTGCCAGTGAACAGGGAATCAATGAGCAGTTCTTC. It yields the protein CASEQGINEQFF. The whole variable domain, filled in from reference TRBV19 and TRBJ2-1, reads DGGITQSPKYLFRKEGQNVTLSCEQNLNHDAMYWYRQDPGQGLRLIYYSQIVNDFQKGDIAEGYSVSREKKESFPLTVTSAQKNPTAFYLCASEQGINEQFFGPGTRLTVL.